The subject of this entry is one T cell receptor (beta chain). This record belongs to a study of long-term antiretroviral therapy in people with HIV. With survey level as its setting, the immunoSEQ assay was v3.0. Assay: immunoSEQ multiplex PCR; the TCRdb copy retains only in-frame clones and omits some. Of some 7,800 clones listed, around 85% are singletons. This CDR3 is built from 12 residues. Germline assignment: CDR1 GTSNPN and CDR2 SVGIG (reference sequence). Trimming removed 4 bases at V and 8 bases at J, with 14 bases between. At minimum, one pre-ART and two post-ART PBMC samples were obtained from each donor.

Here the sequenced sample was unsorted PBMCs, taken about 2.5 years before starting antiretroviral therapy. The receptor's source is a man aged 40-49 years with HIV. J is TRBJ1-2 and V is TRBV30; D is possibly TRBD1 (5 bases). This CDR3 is CAWTRGDRGYTF. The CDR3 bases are TGTGCCTGGACCAGAGGGGATAGAGGCTACACCTTC.